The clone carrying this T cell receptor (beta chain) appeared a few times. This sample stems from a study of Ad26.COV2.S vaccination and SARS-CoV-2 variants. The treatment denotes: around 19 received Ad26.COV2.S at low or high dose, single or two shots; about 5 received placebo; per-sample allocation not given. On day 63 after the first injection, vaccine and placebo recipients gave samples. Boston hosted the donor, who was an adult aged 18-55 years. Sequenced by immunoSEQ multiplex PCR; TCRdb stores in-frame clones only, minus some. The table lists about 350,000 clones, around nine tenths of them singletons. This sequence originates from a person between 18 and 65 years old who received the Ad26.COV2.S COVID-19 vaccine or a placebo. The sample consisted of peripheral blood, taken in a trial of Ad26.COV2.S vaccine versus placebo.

As DNA, the CDR3 is TGTGCCAGCAGTTTAGTACTAGCGGGACGAAGGGACGAGCAGTACTTC. Its translation is CASSLVLAGRRDEQYF. The rearrangement links TRBV27 to TRBJ2-7, with 10 nucleotides matching TRBD2. CDR3 size: 16 residues. Unmatched junction bases numbered 9, after V lost 2 bases and J lost 5 bases. Germline V lookup: CDR1 MNHEY, CDR2 SMNVEV (reference sequence).